The 25 T cell receptor beta chains listed next were all sequenced from one sample in a study of siplizumab effects on memory and regulatory T cells. Repertoires were generated with immunoSEQ multiplex PCR, while TCRdb's copy carries only in-frame clones and drops some. This sample has over 95,000 clones; just over 90% occur once, and the top ten carry around 0.15%. The sample comprised non-Treg CD4+ T cells sorted from blood. These receptors all stem from a human donor in good health.

This chain joins TRBV9 and TRBJ2-7, with 7 positions matching TRBD1. There are 14 residues in the CDR3. The germline V gene has CDR1 SGDLS and CDR2 YYNGEE. The J segment lost 2 bases and the V segment lost 4 bases, leaving 6 bases of the junction unmatched. CDR3 protein: CASSTKTGPYEQYF. DNA of the CDR3: TGTGCCAGCAGCACAAAGACAGGGCCCTACGAGCAGTACTTC.

The chain combines TRBV4-3 with TRBJ1-6; the D is unclear. V gave up 0 bases and J gave up 7 bases, with 10 bases separating them. This CDR3 region has 15 residues. Germline loops: CDR1 LGHNA, CDR2 YSLEER. The CDR3 region has the DNA TGCGCCAGCAGCCAAGACAGCGCGTTCAATTCACCCCTCCACTTT. Its protein is CASSQDSAFNSPLHF.

This clone occurred once. The V call is TRBV5-1, the J call TRBJ1-6, with TRBD1 identical over 7 bases. V trimming: 4 bases; J trimming: 10 bases; junction bases outside the gene matches: 8. Germline V lookup: CDR1 SGHRS, CDR2 YFSETQ. The CDR3 is made up of 14 amino acids. The CDR3 DNA reads as TGCGCCAGCAGCCCGACAGGGTTAATCTCACCCCTCCACTTT. Amino acids: CASSPTGLISPLHF.

The table lists this clone with a count of one. CDR3 loop: CSATPSYEQYF. The CDR3 nucleotides read TGCAGTGCTACGCCCTCTTACGAGCAGTACTTC. The chain recombines TRBV20-1 with TRBJ2-7; unclear D gene. The CDR3 length is 11 residues. The germline V gene has CDR1 DFQATT and CDR2 SNEGSKA (reference sequence). The V and J ends lost 4 bases and 4 bases respectively, with 8 bases between them.

This chain uses TRBV4-3 with TRBJ1-2, with D possibly matching TRBD1 (6 bases). Trimming stripped 1 base from V and 4 bases from J, with 13 bases between. Looked up from germline, CDR1 is LGHNA and CDR2 is YSLEER. The CDR3 covers 15 residues. CDR3 sequence: CASSQAVTGAYGYTF. DNA for the CDR3: TGCGCCAGCAGCCAAGCGGTGACAGGAGCCTATGGCTACACCTTC.

V and J are TRBV6-6 and TRBJ1-2; 9 nucleotides match TRBD1. The CDR3 spans 13 residues. Germline lookup yields CDR1 MNHNY and CDR2 SVGAGI (reference sequence). The V gene end was trimmed by 3 bases and the J gene end by 8 bases; junction bases not matched to a gene: 4. CDR3 bases: TGTGCCAGCAGTTATAGGACAGGGGAGGGCTACACCTTC. It is translated as CASSYRTGEGYTF.

V is TRBV18 and J is TRBJ2-7; tentatively, D is TRBD1 or TRBD2 (5 bases each). The germline V and J ends were trimmed by 6 bases and 2 bases, with 14 bases remaining between them. Germline V gene sequence: CDR1 KGHSH, CDR2 LQKENI. The CDR3 length is 14 residues. CDR3: CASSPGTGTYEQYF. The CDR3 DNA reads TGTGCCAGCTCTCCCGGGACGGGAACCTACGAGCAGTACTTC. Full variable domain (outside the CDR3, taken from reference TRBV18 and TRBJ2-7): NAGVMQNPRHLVRRRGQEARLRCSPMKGHSHVYWYRQLPEEGLKFMVYLQKENIIDESGMPKERFSAEFPKEGPSILRIQQVVRGDSAAYFCASSPGTGTYEQYFGPGTRLTVT.

This clone was picked up one time. The chain recombines TRBV19 with TRBJ2-2; perhaps TRBD2 as D (7 bases). Germline CDR1 and CDR2: LNHDA and SQIVND (reference sequence). The CDR3 is made up of 16 amino acids. V lost 9 bases, J lost 0 bases, and 17 bases lay in between. The CDR3 coding sequence is TGTGCCAGCAAGCCCCGGGGGGCTACGAACACCGGGGAGCTGTTTTTT. This sequence encodes CASKPRGATNTGELFF.

A single count supports this clone. The chain combines TRBV27 with TRBJ2-7, with D possibly TRBD2 on 5 matching bases. The CDR3 loop spans 16 amino acids. V lost 0 bases, J lost 1 base, and 13 bases lay in between. Germline V gene sequence: CDR1 MNHEY, CDR2 SMNVEV (reference sequence). The CDR3 reads CASSLSRADFSYEQYF. The DNA of the CDR3 is TGTGCCAGCAGTTTATCGAGGGCCGATTTTTCCTACGAGCAGTACTTC.

V usage is TRBV7-9 and J usage is TRBJ1-1, with D hard to call. The CDR3 consists of 13 residues. Trimming removed 3 bases from V and 8 bases from J, with 13 bases in between. Germline values: CDR1 SEHNR, CDR2 FQNEAQ (reference sequence). The DNA of the CDR3 is TGTGCCAGCAGCTTGTCGCGGGAAGGGGAAGCTTTCTTT. The encoded protein is CASSLSREGEAFF.

The rearrangement joins TRBV7-9 to TRBJ2-3; TRBD2 might be the D (6 bases). The CDR3 totals 15 residues. Germline V gives CDR1 SEHNR, CDR2 FQNEAQ (reference sequence). Trimming removed 5 bases at V and 1 base at J, with 13 bases between. CDR3 residues: CASSPARGGTDTQYF. The CDR3 DNA sequence: TGTGCCAGCAGCCCGGCGCGGGGAGGCACAGATACGCAGTATTTT.

The chain carries TRBV5-8 and TRBJ2-6; 12 nucleotides line up with TRBD1. Germline CDR1 SGHTS, CDR2 YDEGEE. The CDR3 covers 17 residues. Trimming took 7 bases from V and 0 from J; bases not matched to a gene: 5. Written as DNA, the CDR3 is TGTGCCAGCCGGGACAGGGGGCTTCTCTCTGGGGCCAACGTCCTGACTTTC. Translating it yields CASRDRGLLSGANVLTF.

This chain joins TRBV5-6 and TRBJ1-2, with D maybe TRBD1 (5 bases). The CDR3 has 15 amino acids. Deletions cut 1 base from V and 2 bases from J, with 12 bases between. The germline V gene encodes CDR1 SGHDT and CDR2 YYEEEE. Here the CDR3 reads CASSLSGGPNYGYTF. The CDR3, as DNA: TGTGCCAGCAGCTTGTCCGGGGGACCCAACTATGGCTACACCTTC.

The CDR3, as DNA: TGTGCCAGCAAAGGACTAGCACAAGAGACCCAGTACTTC. Protein sequence: CASKGLAQETQYF. The chain uses TRBV2 and TRBJ2-5; 8 bases match TRBD2. Trimming took 7 bases from V and 2 from J; bases not matched to a gene: 3. Looked up from germline, CDR1 is SNHLY and CDR2 is FYNNEI. The CDR3 sequence is 13 residues long.

The gene calls are TRBV9 and TRBJ2-2; 9 bases map to TRBD1. J lost 7 bases, V lost 1 base, and 11 bases had no gene match. Per the germline V gene, CDR1 is SGDLS and CDR2 is YYNGEE. This CDR3 has 17 residues. The CDR3 here is CASSVTLWGQGGGELFF. The CDR3 DNA reads TGTGCCAGCAGCGTAACATTGTGGGGACAGGGAGGCGGGGAGCTGTTTTTT.

The chain combines TRBV7-2 with TRBJ2-3; D is possibly TRBD2 (7 bases). This CDR3 has 18 amino acids. Germline CDR1 reads SGHTA; CDR2 reads FQGNSA. V was trimmed by 4 bases and J by 9 bases, leaving 29 bases between them. The CDR3 spells CASSSRRSGGGPTITQYF. Here the CDR3 DNA reads TGTGCCAGCAGCTCCCGCCGGTCTGGCGGGGGCCCTACTATAACGCAGTATTTT.

The V and J genes are TRBV2 and TRBJ1-5, with 8 bases that match TRBD1. With V trimmed by 5 bases and J by 7 bases, 10 bases remained unmatched. This CDR3 spans 15 amino acids. CDR1 is SNHLY and CDR2 is FYNNEI in the germline V gene. CDR3 coding DNA: TGTGCCAGCAGTCCAATCCTGACAGGGGCCCAGCCCCAGCATTTT. This codes for CASSPILTGAQPQHF. The complete variable domain, with remaining parts taken from reference TRBV2 and TRBJ1-5, reads EPEVTQTPSHQVTQMGQEVILRCVPISNHLYFYWYRQILGQKVEFLVSFYNNEISEKSEIFDDQFSVERPDGSNFTLKIRSTKLEDSAMYFCASSPILTGAQPQHFGDGTRLSIL.

This clone was seen a single time. The V call is TRBV14, the J call TRBJ2-2, with TRBD2 identical over 12 bases. The CDR3 contains 15 residues. The germline CDR1 and CDR2 sequences are SGHDN and FVKESK. Trimming at V came to 1 base and at J to 10 bases, leaving 4 bases not matched to a gene. Written as DNA, the CDR3 is TGTGCCAGCAGCCAAGCTAGCGGGGGGGCGGTGGAGCTGTTTTTT. Its protein product is CASSQASGGAVELFF.

The CDR3 coding sequence is TGTGCCAGCAGCGCGCAGGCTGACGCCTATAATTCACCCCTCCACTTT. This encodes CASSAQADAYNSPLHF. This chain uses TRBV27 with TRBJ1-6; D is ambiguous. The CDR3 covers 16 residues. Trimming pared 6 bases from V and 2 bases from J, leaving 14 bases between. Germline CDR1 MNHEY, CDR2 SMNVEV (reference sequence).

This clone was counted a single time. The rearrangement uses TRBV5-5 and TRBJ2-1, with a tentative D call TRBD2 (7 bases). The CDR3 consists of 14 residues. Trimming stripped 2 bases from V and 7 bases from J, with 13 bases between. Per germline, CDR1 SGHKS and CDR2 YYEKEE (reference sequence). The CDR3 protein is CASSFLRGGNEQFF. The CDR3 nucleotides read TGTGCCAGCAGCTTTCTCAGGGGAGGGAATGAGCAGTTCTTC.

In DNA, the CDR3 is TGTGCCAGCAGCCCGGAGGGACACCTAGACCCCTACAATGAGCAGTTCTTC. It translates to CASSPEGHLDPYNEQFF. The chain couples TRBV7-3 to TRBJ2-1, with D perhaps matching TRBD1 or TRBD2 (6 bases each). The germline V and J ends were trimmed by 5 bases and 2 bases, with 19 bases remaining between them. The germline V gene encodes CDR1 SGHTA and CDR2 FQGTGA. The CDR3 length is 17 residues.

This chain connects TRBV5-8 to TRBJ2-1, with TRBD2 identical over 11 bases. Trimming at V came to 4 bases and at J to 8 bases, leaving 5 bases not matched to a gene. The CDR3 is 14 residues long. Germline V gives CDR1 SGHTS, CDR2 YDEGEE. The CDR3 region is CASSISGGAYEQFF. The CDR3 nucleotides are TGTGCCAGCAGCATTAGCGGGGGGGCCTATGAGCAGTTCTTC.

In this sample, this clone turned up once. The V call is TRBV27, the J call TRBJ1-5, with TRBD1 matching 7 bases. V was pared by 1 base and J by 7 bases, with 7 bases of the junction left unmatched. The CDR3 is 15 amino acids. Germline V CDR1 and CDR2: MNHEY, SMNVEV (reference sequence). CDR3 DNA: TGTGCCAGCAGTTTATATAAGGGGGCCGAGCAGCCCCAGCATTTT. As protein: CASSLYKGAEQPQHF.

The chain has TRBV4-3 and TRBJ1-2, with D perhaps matching TRBD1 (6 bases). The V and J ends lost 0 bases and 5 bases respectively, with 19 bases between them. Germline loops: CDR1 LGHNA, CDR2 YSLEER. The CDR3 spans 17 residues. The CDR3 sequence is CASSQDGGGTLNYGYTF. CDR3 nucleotides: TGCGCCAGCAGCCAAGATGGAGGGGGGACCCTAAATTATGGCTACACCTTC.

The chain links TRBV15 to TRBJ2-7; TRBD1 matches at 7 bases. The CDR3 sequence is 14 residues long. The germline gives CDR1 LNHNV, CDR2 YYDKDF (reference sequence). V was pared by 0 bases and J by 3 bases, with 2 bases of the junction left unmatched. CDR3 region: CATSRDSGGYEQYF. The CDR3 nucleotides are TGTGCCACCAGCAGAGATTCAGGGGGCTACGAGCAGTACTTC.